Shown below are 3 T cell receptor beta chains from a single sample sequenced in a study of blood T cell repertoires in COVID-19. The assay was immunoSEQ multiplex PCR, and TCRdb's table has in-frame clones only and misses some. The table shows a few hundred thousand clones, with roughly 89% occurring only once. Sequencing was performed on PBMCs or T cells enriched from blood (not recorded which). The receptors originated from a man aged 25 to 40 who had been exposed to COVID-19.

V and J are TRBV9 and TRBJ1-5; 8 bases map to TRBD1. The CDR3 is made up of 15 amino acids. Germline V lookup: CDR1 SGDLS, CDR2 YYNGEE. V gave up 4 bases and J gave up 7 bases; unmatched junction bases: 10. CDR3 sequence (DNA): TGTGCCAGCAGCCGAACAGGGGGATCGGGACAGCCCCAGCATTTT. It specifies CASSRTGGSGQPQHF.

The DNA for the CDR3 is TGTGCCAGCAGCATAGTAGGGGGGGCCACTGAAGCTTTCTTT. Translation gives CASSIVGGATEAFF. This chain links TRBV3-1 (or the pseudogene TRBV3-2) with TRBJ1-1; D is perhaps TRBD1 (6 bases). Trimming removed 5 bases from V and 4 bases from J, with 14 bases in between. The V gene's germline CDR1 is LGHDT and CDR2 YNNKEL (reference sequence). The CDR3 covers 14 residues.

This clone showed up just once. V and J are TRBV5-1 and TRBJ2-7; weak D call: TRBD2 (5 bases). Per germline, CDR1 SGHRS and CDR2 YFSETQ. The V end lost 4 bases, the J end lost 1 base, and 15 bases lay between the germline ends. This CDR3 is 15 amino acids long. The CDR3 DNA sequence: TGCGCCAGCAGCCCCCTTGAGGGCAGGTCCTACGAGCAGTACTTC. Protein sequence: CASSPLEGRSYEQYF. Full variable domain (remainder filled in from reference TRBV5-1 and TRBJ2-7): KAGVTQTPRYLIKTRGQQVTLSCSPISGHRSVSWYQQTPGQGLQFLFEYFSETQRNKGNFPGRFSGRQFSNSRSEMNVSTLELGDSALYLCASSPLEGRSYEQYFGPGTRLTVT.